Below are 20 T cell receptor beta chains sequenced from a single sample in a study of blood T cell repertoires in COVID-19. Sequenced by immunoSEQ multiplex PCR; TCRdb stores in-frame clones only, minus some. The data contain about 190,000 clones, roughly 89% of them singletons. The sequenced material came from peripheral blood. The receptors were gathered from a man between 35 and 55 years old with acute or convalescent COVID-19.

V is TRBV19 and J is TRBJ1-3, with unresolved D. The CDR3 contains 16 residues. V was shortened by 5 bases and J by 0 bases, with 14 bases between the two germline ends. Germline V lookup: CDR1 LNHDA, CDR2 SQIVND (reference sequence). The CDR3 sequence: CASSHQRISSGNTIYF. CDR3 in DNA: TGTGCCAGTAGTCATCAGCGGATCAGCTCTGGAAACACCATATATTTT.

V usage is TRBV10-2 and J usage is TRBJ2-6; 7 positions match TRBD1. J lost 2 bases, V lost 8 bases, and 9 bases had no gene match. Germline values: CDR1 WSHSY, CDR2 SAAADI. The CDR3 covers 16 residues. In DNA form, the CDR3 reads TGCGCCAGCTGTCCCGAGGGGGCTGCTGGGGCCAACGTCCTGACTTTC. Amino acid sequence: CASCPEGAAGANVLTF.

CDR3 nucleotides: TGTGCCAGTAGTACCCACGTCCCGGGACAGGGGGCGAGGGTTGAAAAACTGTTTTTT. Translation gives CASSTHVPGQGARVEKLFF. The chain carries TRBV19 and TRBJ1-4, with TRBD1 matching over 12 bases. CDR3 length: 19 amino acids. Germline V gene lookup returns CDR1 LNHDA and CDR2 SQIVND (reference sequence). The J segment lost 7 bases and the V segment lost 4 bases, leaving 16 bases of the junction unmatched.

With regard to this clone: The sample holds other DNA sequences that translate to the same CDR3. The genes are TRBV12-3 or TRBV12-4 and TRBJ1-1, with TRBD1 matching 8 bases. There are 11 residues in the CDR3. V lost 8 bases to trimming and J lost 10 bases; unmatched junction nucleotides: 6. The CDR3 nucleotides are TGTGCCAGCTCTCTACAGGGGGGAGCTTTCTTT. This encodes CASSLQGGAFF.

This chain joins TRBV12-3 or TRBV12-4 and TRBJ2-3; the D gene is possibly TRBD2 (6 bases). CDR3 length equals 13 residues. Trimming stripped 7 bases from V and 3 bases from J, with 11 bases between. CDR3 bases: TGTGCCAGCACCCTACTAGCAACAGATACGCAGTATTTT. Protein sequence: CASTLLATDTQYF.

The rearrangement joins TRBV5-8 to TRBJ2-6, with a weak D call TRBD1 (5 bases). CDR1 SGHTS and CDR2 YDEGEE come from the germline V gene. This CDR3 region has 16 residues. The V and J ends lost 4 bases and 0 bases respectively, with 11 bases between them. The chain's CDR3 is CASSMGLGSGANVLTF. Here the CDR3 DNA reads TGTGCCAGCAGCATGGGGCTTGGCTCTGGGGCCAACGTCCTGACTTTC.

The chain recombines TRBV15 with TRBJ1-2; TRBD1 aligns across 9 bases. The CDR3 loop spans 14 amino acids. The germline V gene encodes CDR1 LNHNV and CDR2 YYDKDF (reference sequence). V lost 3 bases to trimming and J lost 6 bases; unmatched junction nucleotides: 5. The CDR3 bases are TGTGCCACCAGCAGGGACAGGGGATCGAATGGCTACACCTTC. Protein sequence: CATSRDRGSNGYTF.

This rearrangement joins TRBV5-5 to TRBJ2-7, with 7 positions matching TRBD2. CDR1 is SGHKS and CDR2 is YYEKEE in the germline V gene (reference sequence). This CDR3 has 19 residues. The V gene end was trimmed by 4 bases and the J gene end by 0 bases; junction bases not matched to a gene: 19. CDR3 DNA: TGTGCCAGCAGCCCGAGTCTCTTGGTGGGGGGGTACAGCTCCTACGAGCAGTACTTC. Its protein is CASSPSLLVGGYSSYEQYF.

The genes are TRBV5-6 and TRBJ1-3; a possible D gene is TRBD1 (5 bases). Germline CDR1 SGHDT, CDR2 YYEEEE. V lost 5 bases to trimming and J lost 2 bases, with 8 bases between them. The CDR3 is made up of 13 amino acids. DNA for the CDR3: TGTGCCAGCAGTCAAGGGGCTGGAAACACCATATATTTT. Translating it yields CASSQGAGNTIYF.

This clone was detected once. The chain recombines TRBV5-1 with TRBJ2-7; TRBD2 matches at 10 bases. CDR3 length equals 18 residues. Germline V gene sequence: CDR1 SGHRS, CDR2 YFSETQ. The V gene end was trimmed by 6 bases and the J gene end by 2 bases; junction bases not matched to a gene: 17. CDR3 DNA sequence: TGCGCCAGCAACCCCACCGGGGCTAGCGGGGGCCTTACCTACGAGCAGTACTTC. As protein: CASNPTGASGGLTYEQYF.

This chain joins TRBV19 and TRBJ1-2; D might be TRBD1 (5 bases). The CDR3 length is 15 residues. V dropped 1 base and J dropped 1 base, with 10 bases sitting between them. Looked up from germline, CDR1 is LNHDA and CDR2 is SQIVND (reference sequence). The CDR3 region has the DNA TGTGCCAGTAGTATAGGGGGCGACGGTAACTATGGCTACACCTTC. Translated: CASSIGGDGNYGYTF.

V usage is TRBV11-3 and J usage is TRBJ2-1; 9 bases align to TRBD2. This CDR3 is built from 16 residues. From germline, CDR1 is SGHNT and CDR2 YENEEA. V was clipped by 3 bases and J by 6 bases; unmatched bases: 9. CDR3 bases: TGTGCCAGCAGCTTTTCACGCGGGGGGGCGAGCAATGAGCAGTTCTTC. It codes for CASSFSRGGASNEQFF.

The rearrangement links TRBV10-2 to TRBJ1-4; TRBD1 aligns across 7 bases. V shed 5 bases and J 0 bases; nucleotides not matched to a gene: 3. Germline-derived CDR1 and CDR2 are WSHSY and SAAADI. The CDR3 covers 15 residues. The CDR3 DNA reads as TGCGCCAGCAGTAGGCAGGGGGCAACTAATGAAAAACTGTTTTTT. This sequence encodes CASSRQGATNEKLFF.

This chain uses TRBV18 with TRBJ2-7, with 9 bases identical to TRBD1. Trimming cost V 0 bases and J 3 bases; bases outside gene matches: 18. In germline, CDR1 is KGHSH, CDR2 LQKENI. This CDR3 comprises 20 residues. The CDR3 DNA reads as TGTGCCAGCTCACCACCAAAGGGTAAAGGGACAGGGTCTCCCCACTACGAGCAGTACTTC. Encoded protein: CASSPPKGKGTGSPHYEQYF. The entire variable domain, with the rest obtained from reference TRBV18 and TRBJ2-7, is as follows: NAGVMQNPRHLVRRRGQEARLRCSPMKGHSHVYWYRQLPEEGLKFMVYLQKENIIDESGMPKERFSAEFPKEGPSILRIQQVVRGDSAAYFCASSPPKGKGTGSPHYEQYFGPGTRLTVT.

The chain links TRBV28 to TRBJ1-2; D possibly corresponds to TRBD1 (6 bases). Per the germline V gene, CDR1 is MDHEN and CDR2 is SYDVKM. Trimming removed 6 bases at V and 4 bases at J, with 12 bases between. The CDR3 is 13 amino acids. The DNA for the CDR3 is TGTGCCAGCAGACTCGACAGGTTCTATGGCTACACCTTC. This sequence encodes CASRLDRFYGYTF.

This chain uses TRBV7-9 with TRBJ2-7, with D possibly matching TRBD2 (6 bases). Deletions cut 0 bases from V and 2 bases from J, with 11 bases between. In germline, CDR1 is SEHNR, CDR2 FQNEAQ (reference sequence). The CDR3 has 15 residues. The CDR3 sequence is CASSLAGRGTYEQYF. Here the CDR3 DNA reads TGTGCCAGCAGCTTAGCCGGCCGGGGGACCTACGAGCAGTACTTC.

CDR3 in amino acids: CASRVQGRTNTGELFF. The CDR3 coding sequence is TGTGCCAGCCGCGTACAGGGGAGGACGAACACCGGGGAGCTGTTTTTT. The chain links TRBV28 to TRBJ2-2; perhaps TRBD1 as D (7 bases). The V end was cut by 8 bases, the J end by 0 bases, with 16 bases between. Germline CDR1 MDHEN, CDR2 SYDVKM. The CDR3 has 16 residues.

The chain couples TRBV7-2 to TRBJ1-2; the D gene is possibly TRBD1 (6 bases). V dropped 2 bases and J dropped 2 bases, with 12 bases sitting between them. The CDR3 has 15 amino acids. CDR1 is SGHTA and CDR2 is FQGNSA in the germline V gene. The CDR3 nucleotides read TGTGCCAGCAGCTTAATTGAGGGGGTGAACTATGGCTACACCTTC. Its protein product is CASSLIEGVNYGYTF.

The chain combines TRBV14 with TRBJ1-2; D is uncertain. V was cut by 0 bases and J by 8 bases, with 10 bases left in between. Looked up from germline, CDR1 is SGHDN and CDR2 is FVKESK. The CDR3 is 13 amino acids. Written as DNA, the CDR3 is TGTGCCAGCAGCCAAGATCTGGGCAGCGGCTACACCTTC. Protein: CASSQDLGSGYTF.

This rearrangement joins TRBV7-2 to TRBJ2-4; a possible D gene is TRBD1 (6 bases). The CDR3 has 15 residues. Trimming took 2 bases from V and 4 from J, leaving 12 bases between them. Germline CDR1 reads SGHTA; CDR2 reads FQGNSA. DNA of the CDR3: TGTGCCAGCAGCTTAACAGACAGGATTAAAAACATTCAGTACTTC. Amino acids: CASSLTDRIKNIQYF.